A selection of T cell receptor beta chains follows, all from one sample in a study of beta chain features in type 1 diabetes. Profiled with immunoSEQ multiplex PCR; TCRdb holds only in-frame clones, not every one. Of 600,000 to 700,000 clones listed, around 11% are singletons. Sequencing input: naive CD4+ T cells from blood. These receptors were obtained from a man between 25 and 39 years old with type 1 diabetes. CDR3s leave out the opening cysteine and the closing phenylalanine or tryptophan.

cdr3_length	v_call	j_call	cdr3_aa
11	TRBV28	TRBJ2-5	ASINPTQETQY
14	TRBV28	TRBJ2-2	ASSLRLATWAGELF
13	TRBV10-3	TRBJ2-6	AISYDRSGANVLT
12	TRBV27	TRBJ1-4	ASSSRRGREKLF
10	TRBV9	TRBJ2-1	ASTGGSGEQF
11	TRBV2	TRBJ1-1	ASSVAVPTEAF
12	TRBV27	.	ASRIRTGHYEQY
12	TRBV10-3	TRBJ2-1	AISAGVEGWKQF
14	TRBV11-2	TRBJ2-3	ASRLWRLGSTDTQY
14	TRBV7-9	TRBJ1-6	ASSEWGVPYNSPLH
12	TRBV9	TRBJ2-2	ASTPAGGYGELF
15	TRBV7-6	TRBJ1-6	ASSAYLGQYYNSPLH
13	TRBV4-3	TRBJ1-6	ASSQDTGNRSPPH
9	TRBV10-3	TRBJ2-7	AISESEKQY
12	TRBV29-1	TRBJ1-2	SATFGTGNYGYT
14	TRBV7-2	TRBJ1-1	ASSAEPRDRVGRAF
10	TRBV19	TRBJ1-3	ASSIRGRTIY
11	TRBV18	TRBJ1-1	ASSPVANTEAF
14	TRBV4-2	TRBJ1-5	ASSRGQGANNQPQH
14	TRBV28	TRBJ1-4	ASSQRQQERREKLF
12	TRBV29-1	TRBJ2-5	SADGTGLEETQY
16	TRBV7-2	TRBJ2-5	ASSLSQTSGGAQETQY
12	TRBV25-1	TRBJ1-1	ASSGTGPDTEAF
13	TRBV28	TRBJ2-2	ASSLGGSNTGELF
10	TRBV7-9	TRBJ1-1	ASSLVDTEAF
14	TRBV11-2	TRBJ1-5	ASSFFPGFSNQPQH
14	TRBV9	TRBJ2-1	ASSIGTSGAYNEQF
13	TRBV6-6	TRBJ2-3	ASSLKQGGADTQY
14	TRBV6-6	TRBJ1-1	ASTPSQGRENTEAF
13	TRBV2	TRBJ2-2	ASGVQGAETGELF
14	TRBV13	TRBJ2-2	ASSLPADFSTGELF
12	TRBV11-2	TRBJ2-1	ASSFRGSRDEQF